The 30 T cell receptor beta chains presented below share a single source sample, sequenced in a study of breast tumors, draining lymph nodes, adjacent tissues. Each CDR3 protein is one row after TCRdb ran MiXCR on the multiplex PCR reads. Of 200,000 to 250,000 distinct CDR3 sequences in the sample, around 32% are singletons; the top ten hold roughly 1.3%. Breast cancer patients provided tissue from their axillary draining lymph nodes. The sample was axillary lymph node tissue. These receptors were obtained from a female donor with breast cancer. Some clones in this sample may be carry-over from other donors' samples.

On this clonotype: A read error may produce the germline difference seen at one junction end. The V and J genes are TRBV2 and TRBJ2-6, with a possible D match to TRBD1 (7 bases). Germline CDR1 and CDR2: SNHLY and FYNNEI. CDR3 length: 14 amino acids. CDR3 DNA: TGTGCCAGCAGTGTCGGGTTGGGGGGACAGCGAAAAGCTTTC. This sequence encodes CASSVGLGGQRKAF.

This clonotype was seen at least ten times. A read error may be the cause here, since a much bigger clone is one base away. The CDR3 sequence is CASSFGSPLHF. The DNA for the CDR3 is TGTGCCAGCAGTTTCGGATCACCCCTCCACTTT. The J gene is TRBJ1-6, the V gene TRBV28; D is undetermined. The CDR3 spans 11 residues. The V end was cut by 3 bases, the J end by 10 bases, with 4 bases between. CDR1 is MDHEN and CDR2 is SYDVKM in the germline V gene.

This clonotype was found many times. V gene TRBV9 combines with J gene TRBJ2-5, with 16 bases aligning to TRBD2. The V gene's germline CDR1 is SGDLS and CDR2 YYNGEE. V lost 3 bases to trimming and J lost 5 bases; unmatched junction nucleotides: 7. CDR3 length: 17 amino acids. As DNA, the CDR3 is TGTGCCAGCAGCGATCCGGGACTAGCGGGAGGGCCCGAGACCCAGTACTTC. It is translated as CASSDPGLAGGPETQYF.

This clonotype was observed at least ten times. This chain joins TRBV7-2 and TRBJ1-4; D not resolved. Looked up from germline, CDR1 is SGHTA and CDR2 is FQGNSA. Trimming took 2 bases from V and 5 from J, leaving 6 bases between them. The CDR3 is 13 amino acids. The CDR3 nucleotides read TGTGCCAGCAGCTTATATGGGAATGAAAAACTGTTTTTT. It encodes CASSLYGNEKLFF.

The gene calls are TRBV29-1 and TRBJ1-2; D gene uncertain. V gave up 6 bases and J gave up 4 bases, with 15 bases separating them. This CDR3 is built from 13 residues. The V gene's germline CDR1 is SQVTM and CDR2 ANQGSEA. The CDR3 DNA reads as TGCAGCGTAGCTGCGGCCCAAGCCTATGGCTACACCTTC. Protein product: CSVAAAQAYGYTF.

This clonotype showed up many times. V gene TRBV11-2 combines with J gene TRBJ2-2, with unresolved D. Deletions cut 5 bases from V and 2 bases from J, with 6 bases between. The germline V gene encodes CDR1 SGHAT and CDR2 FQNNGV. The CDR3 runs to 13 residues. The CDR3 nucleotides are TGTGCCAGCAGCGCATCCAACACCGGGGAGCTGTTTTTT. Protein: CASSASNTGELFF. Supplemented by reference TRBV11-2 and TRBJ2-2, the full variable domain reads EAGVAQSPRYKIIEKRQSVAFWCNPISGHATLYWYQQILGQGPKLLIQFQNNGVVDDSQLPKDRFSAERLKGVDSTLKIQPAKLEDSAVYLCASSASNTGELFFGEGSRLTVL.

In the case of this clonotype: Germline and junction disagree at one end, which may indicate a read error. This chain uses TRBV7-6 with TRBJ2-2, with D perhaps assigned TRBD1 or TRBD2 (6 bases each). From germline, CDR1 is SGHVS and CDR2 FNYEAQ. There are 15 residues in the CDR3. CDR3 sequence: CASREGVPNTGEPFF. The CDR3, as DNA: TGTGCCAGCAGGGAGGGGGTACCGAACACCGGGGAGCCGTTTTTT.

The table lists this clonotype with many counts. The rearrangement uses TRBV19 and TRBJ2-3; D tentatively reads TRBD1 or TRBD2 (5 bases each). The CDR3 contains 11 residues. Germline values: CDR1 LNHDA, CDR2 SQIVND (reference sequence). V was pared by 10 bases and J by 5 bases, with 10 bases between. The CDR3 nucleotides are TGTGCCATCTCAGGGAGAGATACGCAGTATTTT. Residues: CAISGRDTQYF. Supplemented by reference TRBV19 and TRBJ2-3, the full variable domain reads DGGITQSPKYLFRKEGQNVTLSCEQNLNHDAMYWYRQDPGQGLRLIYYSQIVNDFQKGDIAEGYSVSREKKESFPLTVTSAQKNPTAFYLCAISGRDTQYFGPGTRLTVL.

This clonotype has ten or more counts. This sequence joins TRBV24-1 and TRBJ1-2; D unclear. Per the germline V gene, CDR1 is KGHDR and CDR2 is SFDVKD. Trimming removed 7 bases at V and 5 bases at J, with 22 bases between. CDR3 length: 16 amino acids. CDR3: CATSSPSMGGGYGYTF. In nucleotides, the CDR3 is TGTGCCACCAGCTCACCCTCGATGGGAGGCGGTTATGGCTACACCTTC.

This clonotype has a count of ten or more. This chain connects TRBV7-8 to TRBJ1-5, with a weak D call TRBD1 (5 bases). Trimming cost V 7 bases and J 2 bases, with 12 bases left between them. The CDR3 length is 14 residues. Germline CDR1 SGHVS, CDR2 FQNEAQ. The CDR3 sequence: CASTPDRGNQPQHF. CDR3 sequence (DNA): TGTGCCAGCACCCCCGACAGAGGCAATCAGCCCCAGCATTTT.

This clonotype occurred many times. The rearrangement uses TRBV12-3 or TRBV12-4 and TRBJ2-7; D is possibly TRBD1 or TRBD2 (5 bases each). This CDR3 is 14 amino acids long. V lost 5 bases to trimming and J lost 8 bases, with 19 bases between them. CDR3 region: CASSPDGAPWQQYF. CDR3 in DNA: TGTGCCAGCAGTCCCGACGGGGCCCCGTGGCAGCAGTACTTC.

The CDR3, as DNA: TGTGCCAGCAGCCCCCGGACAGGCCAAAAGGCCCATTCAGGCTACACCTTC. It encodes CASSPRTGQKAHSGYTF. The chain has TRBV3-1 and TRBJ1-2, with 7 bases matching TRBD1. Trimming cost V 4 bases and J 8 bases; bases outside gene matches: 19. Germline assignment: CDR1 LGHDT and CDR2 YNNKEL (reference sequence). CDR3 length: 17 amino acids.

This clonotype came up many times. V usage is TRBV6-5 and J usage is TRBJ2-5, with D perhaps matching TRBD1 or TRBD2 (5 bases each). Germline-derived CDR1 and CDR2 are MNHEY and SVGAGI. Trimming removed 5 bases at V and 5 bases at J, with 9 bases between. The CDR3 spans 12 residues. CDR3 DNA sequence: TGTGCCAGCAGTGGGGACGTGGAGACCCAGTACTTC. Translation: CASSGDVETQYF.

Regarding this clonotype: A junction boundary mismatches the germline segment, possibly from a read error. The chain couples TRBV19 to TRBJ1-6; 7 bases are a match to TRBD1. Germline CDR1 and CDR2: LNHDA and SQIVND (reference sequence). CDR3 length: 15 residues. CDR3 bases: TGTGCCAGTAGTTCGGGACAGCGTTTCAATTCACCCTTCCACTTC. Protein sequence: CASSSGQRFNSPFHF.

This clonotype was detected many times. As DNA, the CDR3 is TGTGCCTGGAGTGTAGCGGGAGCGCGCGAGCAGTACTTC. Protein: CAWSVAGAREQYF. This rearrangement joins TRBV30 to TRBJ2-7; TRBD2 matches 8 bases. CDR3 size: 13 residues. The germline gives CDR1 GTSNPN, CDR2 SVGIG (reference sequence). V shed 0 bases and J 6 bases; nucleotides not matched to a gene: 4.

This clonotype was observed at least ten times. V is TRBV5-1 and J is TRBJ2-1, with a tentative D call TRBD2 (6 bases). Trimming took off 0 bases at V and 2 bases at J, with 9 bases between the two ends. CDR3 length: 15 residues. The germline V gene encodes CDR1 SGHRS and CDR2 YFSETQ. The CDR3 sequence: CASSLVASAYNEQFF. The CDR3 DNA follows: TGCGCCAGCAGCTTGGTTGCTAGCGCCTACAATGAGCAGTTCTTC.

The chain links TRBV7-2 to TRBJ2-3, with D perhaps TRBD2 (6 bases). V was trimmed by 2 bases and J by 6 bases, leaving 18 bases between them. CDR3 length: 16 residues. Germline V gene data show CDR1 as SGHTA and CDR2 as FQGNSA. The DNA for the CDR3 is TGTGCCAGCAGCTTAAGCGGAGGGGCCGATGGGGATACGCAGTATTTT. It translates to CASSLSGGADGDTQYF. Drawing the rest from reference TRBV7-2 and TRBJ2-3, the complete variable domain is GAGVSQSPSNKVTEKGKDVELRCDPISGHTALYWYRQSLGQGLEFLIYFQGNSAPDKSGLPSDRFSAERTGGSVSTLTIQRTQQEDSAVYLCASSLSGGADGDTQYFGPGTRLTVL.

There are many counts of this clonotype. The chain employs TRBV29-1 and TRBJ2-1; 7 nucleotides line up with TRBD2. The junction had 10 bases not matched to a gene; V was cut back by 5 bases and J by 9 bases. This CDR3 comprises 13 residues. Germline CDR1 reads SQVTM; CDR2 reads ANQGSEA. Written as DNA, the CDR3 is TGCAGCGTTAGGGAGATAGGGGAGGGTGAGCAGTTCTTC. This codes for CSVREIGEGEQFF.

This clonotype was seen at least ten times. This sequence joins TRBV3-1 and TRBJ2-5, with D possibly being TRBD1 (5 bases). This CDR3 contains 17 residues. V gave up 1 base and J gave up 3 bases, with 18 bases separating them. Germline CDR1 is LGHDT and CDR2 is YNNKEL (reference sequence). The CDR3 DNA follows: TGTGCCAGCAGCCAAGGGCTTTTGGACATAGCTAAAGAGACCCAGTACTTC. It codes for CASSQGLLDIAKETQYF.

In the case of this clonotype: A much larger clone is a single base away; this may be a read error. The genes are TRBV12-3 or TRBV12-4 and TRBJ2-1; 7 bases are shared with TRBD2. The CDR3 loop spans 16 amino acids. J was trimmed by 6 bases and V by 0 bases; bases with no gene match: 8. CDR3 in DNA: TGTGCCAGCAGTTTAGCGCGGGGACTACGATTCAATGAGCAGTTCTTC. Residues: CASSLARGLRFNEQFF.

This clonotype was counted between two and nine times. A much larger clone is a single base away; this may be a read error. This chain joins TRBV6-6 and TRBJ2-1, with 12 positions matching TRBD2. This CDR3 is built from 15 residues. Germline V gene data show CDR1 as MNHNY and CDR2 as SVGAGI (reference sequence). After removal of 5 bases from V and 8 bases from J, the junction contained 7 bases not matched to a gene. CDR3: CASSHGRTSGDEQFF. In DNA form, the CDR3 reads TGTGCCAGCAGTCACGGTAGGACTAGCGGGGATGAGCAGTTCTTC.

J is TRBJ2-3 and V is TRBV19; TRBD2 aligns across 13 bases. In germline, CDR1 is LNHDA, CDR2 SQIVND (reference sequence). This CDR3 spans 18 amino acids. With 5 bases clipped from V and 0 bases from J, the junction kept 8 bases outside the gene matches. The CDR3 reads CASSVGLAGSPSTDTQYF. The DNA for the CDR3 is TGTGCCAGTAGTGTGGGACTAGCGGGGAGCCCTAGCACAGATACGCAGTATTTT.

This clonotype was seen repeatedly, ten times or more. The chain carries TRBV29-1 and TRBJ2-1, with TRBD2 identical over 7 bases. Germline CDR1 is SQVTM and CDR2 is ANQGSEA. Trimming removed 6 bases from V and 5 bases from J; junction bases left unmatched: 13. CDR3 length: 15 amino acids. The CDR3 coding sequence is TGCAGCGTCAGCGAGGTACTAGCGAGCGACAATGAGCAGTTCTTC. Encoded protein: CSVSEVLASDNEQFF.

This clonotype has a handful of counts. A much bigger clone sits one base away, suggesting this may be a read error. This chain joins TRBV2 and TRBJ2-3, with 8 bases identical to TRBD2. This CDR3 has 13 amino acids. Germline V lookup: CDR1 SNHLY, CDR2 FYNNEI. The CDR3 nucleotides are TGTGCCAGCACACGGGAGGGAACAGGTACGCAGTATTTT. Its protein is CASTREGTGTQYF.

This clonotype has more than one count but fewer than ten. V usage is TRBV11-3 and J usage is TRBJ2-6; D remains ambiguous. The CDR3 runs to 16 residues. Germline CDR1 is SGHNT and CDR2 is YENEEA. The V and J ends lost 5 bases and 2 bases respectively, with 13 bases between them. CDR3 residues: CASSGGDRAGANVLTF. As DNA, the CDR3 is TGTGCCAGCAGCGGCGGCGATCGCGCTGGGGCCAACGTCCTGACTTTC.

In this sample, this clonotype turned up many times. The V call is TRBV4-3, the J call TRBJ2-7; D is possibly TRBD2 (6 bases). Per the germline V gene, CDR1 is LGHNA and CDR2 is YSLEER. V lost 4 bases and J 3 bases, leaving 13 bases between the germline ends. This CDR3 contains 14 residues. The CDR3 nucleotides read TGCGCCAGCAGCCCTGGACTAAAACGCTACGAGCAGTACTTC. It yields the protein CASSPGLKRYEQYF.

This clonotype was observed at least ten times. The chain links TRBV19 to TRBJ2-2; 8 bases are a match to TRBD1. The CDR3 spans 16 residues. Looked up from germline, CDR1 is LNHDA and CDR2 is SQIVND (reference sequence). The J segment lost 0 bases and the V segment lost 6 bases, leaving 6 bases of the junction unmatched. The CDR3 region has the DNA TGTGCCAGTAGGACCTTGACAGGGGCGAACACCGGGGAGCTGTTTTTT. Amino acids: CASRTLTGANTGELFF.

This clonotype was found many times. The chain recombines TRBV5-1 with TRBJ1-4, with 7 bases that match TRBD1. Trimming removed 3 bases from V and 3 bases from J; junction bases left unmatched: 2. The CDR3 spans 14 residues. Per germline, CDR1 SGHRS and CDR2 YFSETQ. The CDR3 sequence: CASSSDRSNEKLFF. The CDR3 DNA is TGCGCCAGCAGCTCGGACAGGTCTAATGAAAAACTGTTTTTT.

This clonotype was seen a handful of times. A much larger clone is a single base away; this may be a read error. The CDR3 DNA is TGTGCCAGCAGGGAGCCGGGACAGGGGACCCACGAGCAGCACTTC. Residues: CASREPGQGTHEQHF. The chain carries TRBV7-2 and TRBJ2-7; 10 nucleotides agree with TRBD1. This CDR3 contains 15 residues. Germline V gene sequence: CDR1 SGHTA, CDR2 FQGNSA.

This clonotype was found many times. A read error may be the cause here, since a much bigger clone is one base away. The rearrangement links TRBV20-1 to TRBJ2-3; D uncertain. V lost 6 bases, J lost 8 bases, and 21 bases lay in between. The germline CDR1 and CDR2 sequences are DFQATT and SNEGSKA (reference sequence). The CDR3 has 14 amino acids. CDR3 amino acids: CSAWADSRPATQYF. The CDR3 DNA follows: TGCAGTGCCTGGGCGGATTCTCGACCAGCTACGCAGTATTTT.